The 20 T cell receptor beta chains listed next were all sequenced from one sample in a study of cytomegalovirus exposure and HLA in healthy donors. The primer mix had 60 Vbeta and 13 Jbeta primers. Clones were read by immunoSEQ multiplex PCR, and TCRdb kept only the in-frame ones, dropping some. Among approximately 160,000 clones listed, around 80% were seen once. Sequenced: PBMCs. The receptor source for this set is a woman aged 18-29 years in good health and CMV-seronegative.

This clone has a single count. Its ends do not fully match the called genes, so a read error is possible. This sequence joins TRBV14 and TRBJ2-4; maybe TRBD2 (6 bases). The CDR3 spans 13 residues. CDR1 and CDR2 from the germline V gene are SGHDN and FVKESK. The CDR3 protein is CASSGTPFRLEFF. CDR3 in DNA: TGTGCCAGCAGCGGCACCCCTTTCCGACTAGAATTCTTC.

V gene TRBV5-1 combines with J gene TRBJ2-5; tentative D call: TRBD2 (5 bases). TRBJ2-7 matches the DNA end more closely, so the J call is doubtful. The CDR3 runs to 14 residues. Per the germline V gene, CDR1 is SGHRS and CDR2 is YFSETQ. CDR3 sequence (DNA): TGCGCCAGCAGCTTGCTCGCTAGCAGCTACGAGCAGTACTTC. This translates into CASSLLASSYEQYF.

The V gene is TRBV28, the J gene TRBJ1-2; no firm D call. Trimming took off 6 bases at V and 4 bases at J, with 15 bases between the two ends. Germline V gene data show CDR1 as MDHEN and CDR2 as SYDVKM. The CDR3 contains 14 residues. The CDR3 bases are TGTGCCAGCAGCATGCTGAGGGTGGTCTATGGCTACACCTTC. Its translation is CASSMLRVVYGYTF.

This clone was seen more than once but under ten times. V is TRBV5-1 and J is TRBJ2-7, with TRBD1 matching 8 bases. Germline CDR1 reads SGHRS; CDR2 reads YFSETQ. V was pared by 0 bases and J by 1 base, with 6 bases of the junction left unmatched. The CDR3 has 16 residues. In DNA, the CDR3 is TGCGCCAGCAGCTTGGCCCTGGGGACAGGATCCTACGAGCAGTACTTC. Protein product: CASSLALGTGSYEQYF.

The chain uses TRBV15 and TRBJ2-2, with a possible D match to TRBD1 (5 bases). Germline assignment: CDR1 LNHNV and CDR2 YYDKDF (reference sequence). The CDR3 has 15 amino acids. V was shortened by 0 bases and J by 5 bases, with 10 bases between the two germline ends. CDR3 coding DNA: TGTGCCACCAGCAGAGATAAGACAGTTACCGGGGAGCTGTTTTTT. As protein: CATSRDKTVTGELFF.

V gene TRBV6-1 combines with J gene TRBJ2-5; D not certain. The J call is doubtful: the DNA matches TRBJ2-7 better. This CDR3 spans 14 amino acids. The germline CDR1 and CDR2 sequences are MNHNS and SASEGT. CDR3 nucleotides: TGTGCCAGCAGTGAGGCAGGCAGTCTCTACGAGCAGTACTTC. Its translation: CASSEAGSLYEQYF.

This chain connects TRBV6-4 to TRBJ2-7; D possibly corresponds to TRBD1 (6 bases). CDR1 is MRHNA, CDR2 SNTAGT, per germline. V lost 8 bases and J lost 5, with 19 bases in between. The length of the CDR3 is 14 residues. This CDR3 reads CASDGGDNLHEQYF. The DNA for the CDR3 is TGTGCCAGCGATGGGGGCGATAACCTCCACGAGCAGTACTTC.

V is TRBV12-5 and J is TRBJ2-2; D perhaps matches TRBD2 (6 bases). Trimming took 6 bases from V and 0 from J, leaving 11 bases between them. The germline V gene has CDR1 LGHNT and CDR2 FRNRAP. The CDR3 runs to 15 residues. The CDR3 DNA sequence: TGTGCTAGTGGCTCTCGGGGGACGAACACCGGGGAGCTGTTTTTT. Its protein is CASGSRGTNTGELFF.

This clone appeared a single time. The chain employs TRBV6-5 and TRBJ2-7; no firm D call. The V gene lost 2 bases and the J gene lost 2 bases, with 7 bases spanning the gap. The CDR3 runs to 13 residues. Germline CDR1 and CDR2: MNHEY and SVGAGI. The CDR3 region has the DNA TGTGCCAGCAGTTACGAGCCTACCTACGAGCAGTACTTC. Translated: CASSYEPTYEQYF.

The genes are TRBV30 and TRBJ2-7; 11 bases fit TRBD1. The CDR3 consists of 14 residues. Germline trimming cut 1 base from V and 4 bases from J; bases unmatched to any gene: 3. Germline CDR1 reads GTSNPN; CDR2 reads SVGIG (reference sequence). CDR3 bases: TGTGCCTGGAGTGGGACAGGGGGCGGTTACGAGCAGTACTTC. It is translated as CAWSGTGGGYEQYF.

This clone came up a few times. The V gene is TRBV6-1, the J gene TRBJ2-3; the D is unclear. Germline loops: CDR1 MNHNS, CDR2 SASEGT. With 2 bases removed from V and 2 bases from J, the gap between germline ends came to 11 bases. This CDR3 has 15 residues. CDR3 bases: TGTGCCAGCAGTGAAACCTATGGGCCCACAGATACGCAGTATTTT. Protein product: CASSETYGPTDTQYF.

The J gene is TRBJ1-1, the V gene TRBV28, with 7 positions matching TRBD1. CDR1 and CDR2 from the germline V gene are MDHEN and SYDVKM. J lost 3 bases, V lost 7 bases, and 8 bases had no gene match. This CDR3 spans 14 amino acids. The DNA for the CDR3 is TGTGCCAGCACCCTAGGGGGCGAATACACTGAAGCTTTCTTT. Its protein is CASTLGGEYTEAFF.

This clone has more than one count but fewer than ten. As DNA, the CDR3 is TGTGCCAGCAAACCCTTGGGAGTAACGGAGACCCAGTACTTC. Protein: CASKPLGVTETQYF. This chain uses TRBV6-1 with TRBJ2-5, with a weak D call TRBD2 (5 bases). This CDR3 has 14 residues. Between the trimmed V and J ends, which lost 7 bases and 5 bases, there was a span of 17 bases. CDR1 and CDR2 (germline): MNHNS, SASEGT.

This clone has just a few counts. The sample carries other DNA sequences with the same CDR3. The chain combines TRBV18 with TRBJ2-7; D perhaps matches TRBD1 (5 bases). CDR3 length: 13 residues. Germline CDR1 and CDR2: KGHSH and LQKENI. Trimming left V 3 bases short and J 4 bases short, with 10 bases between. The CDR3 here is CASSPQGGYEQYF. The CDR3, as DNA: TGTGCCAGCTCACCTCAGGGTGGATACGAGCAGTACTTC.

The rearrangement joins TRBV20-1 to TRBJ2-1; 8 bases map to TRBD2. The CDR3 contains 11 residues. Germline lookup yields CDR1 DFQATT and CDR2 SNEGSKA (reference sequence). The V segment lost 5 bases and the J segment 12 bases; nucleotides outside the gene matches: 6. The CDR3 DNA reads as TGCAGTGCTGCTCGCACTAGCGGGCAGTTCTTC. It yields the protein CSAARTSGQFF.

The chain carries TRBV28 and TRBJ1-5, with 9 bases identical to TRBD1. Germline lookup yields CDR1 MDHEN and CDR2 SYDVKM. This CDR3 is 15 amino acids long. The V and J ends lost 2 bases and 6 bases, in that order; junction bases with no gene match: 5. For the CDR3, the DNA is TGTGCCAGCAGTTTACCTACAGGGGGCAGTCAGCCCCAGCATTTT. Translation gives CASSLPTGGSQPQHF.

This rearrangement joins TRBV7-6 to TRBJ2-1; D is unclear. Germline CDR1 SGHVS, CDR2 FNYEAQ. The CDR3 loop spans 15 amino acids. V lost 5 bases and J 7 bases, leaving 18 bases between the germline ends. CDR3 coding DNA: TGTGCCAGCAGCCTAGACCCCCGACTGGTGAATGAGCAGTTCTTC. Translating it yields CASSLDPRLVNEQFF. The full variable domain, with the rest looked up from reference TRBV7-6 and TRBJ2-1, is GAGVSQSPRYKVTKRGQDVALRCDPISGHVSLYWYRQALGQGPEFLTYFNYEAQQDKSGLPNDRFSAERPEGSISTLTIQRTEQRDSAMYRCASSLDPRLVNEQFFGPGTRLTVL.

The V call is TRBV6-4, the J call TRBJ2-3, with D perhaps TRBD2 (6 bases). The CDR3 covers 15 residues. Trimming shortened V by 4 bases and J by 3 bases, and 14 bases separated the two germline ends. Germline V gene sequence: CDR1 MRHNA, CDR2 SNTAGT. CDR3 nucleotide sequence: TGTGCCAGCAGTGGGACGGAGGGGCCTACAGATACGCAGTATTTT. Translation gives CASSGTEGPTDTQYF.

The V call is TRBV6-5, the J call TRBJ1-2, with TRBD1 identical over 9 bases. Trimming at V came to 4 bases and at J to 8 bases, leaving 11 bases not matched to a gene. The CDR3 is 15 residues long. Germline CDR1 reads MNHEY; CDR2 reads SVGAGI. The CDR3 DNA follows: TGTGCCAGCAGTTCCCGGAACAGGGGGCCGGGGGGCTACACCTTC. Its protein is CASSSRNRGPGGYTF.

This clone occurred once. The chain employs TRBV10-3 and TRBJ2-1; 9 bases align to TRBD2. CDR1 and CDR2 (germline): ENHRY, SYGVKD. The J segment lost 4 bases and the V segment lost 2 bases, leaving 6 bases of the junction unmatched. The CDR3 runs 16 residues. This CDR3 is CAISEASSGDYNEQFF. CDR3 in DNA: TGTGCCATCAGTGAGGCGTCTAGCGGGGATTACAATGAGCAGTTCTTC.